The 31 T cell receptor beta chains reported below all come from one sample, sequenced in a study of vaccination and CD4 T cells after COVID-19. The antigens of these receptors remain unknown. Sequencing of the DNA from cultured CD4+ T cells was carried out with the Oncomine TCR Beta short-read assay. Using its own MiXCR run on the PCR reads, TCRdb lists one record per CDR3 protein. In the table there are more than 10,000 distinct CDR3 sequences, under 55% of which are singletons. This sample's treatment: roughly 11-day PBMC culture with coronavirus spike peptide pools or control peptides (ViraFEST assay). Source: CD4+ T cells from blood, cultured in vitro, taken before SARS-CoV-2 vaccination. The receptors shown here come from a human donor who had recovered from COVID-19.

The sample holds a few counts of this clonotype. The CDR3 DNA is TGTGCCAGCGCGGAGAAGGTTTATGGCTACACCTTC. This codes for CASAEKVYGYTF. This chain uses TRBV6-2 or TRBV6-3 with TRBJ1-2; no firm D call. Germline V gene sequence: CDR1 MNHEY, CDR2 SVGEGT. V lost 8 bases and J lost 5, with 12 bases in between. This CDR3 has 12 amino acids.

The V call is TRBV20-1, the J call TRBJ1-2; 7 nucleotides align to TRBD1. V dropped 7 bases and J dropped 8; count of bases not matched to a gene: 7. Germline V lookup: CDR1 DFQATT, CDR2 SNEGSKA (reference sequence). The CDR3 sequence is 11 residues long. DNA for the CDR3: TGCAGTGTCCAGACAGGGTCGGGCTACACCTTC. Protein: CSVQTGSGYTF.

The genes are TRBV28 and TRBJ2-1, with 9 bases identical to TRBD2. V was pared by 5 bases and J by 4 bases, with 3 bases of the junction left unmatched. The V gene's germline CDR1 is MDHEN and CDR2 SYDVKM. The CDR3 extends over 14 amino acids. The CDR3 nucleotides are TGTGCCAGCAGTAGACTAGCGGAGTACAATGAGCAGTTCTTC. Its translation: CASSRLAEYNEQFF.

The CDR3 region has the DNA TGTGCCAGCAGTGAAGCGTTGCCAGGGGATATGGCTTTCTTT. It translates to CASSEALPGDMAFF. This chain joins TRBV6-1 and TRBJ1-1; TRBD1 might be the D (6 bases). The V gene lost 0 bases and the J gene lost 11 bases, with 16 bases spanning the gap. The CDR3 sequence is 14 residues long. Germline CDR1 MNHNS, CDR2 SASEGT.

The chain carries TRBV6-2 or TRBV6-3 and TRBJ2-7; D may match TRBD1 or TRBD2 (5 bases each). The CDR3 extends over 19 amino acids. V gave up 1 base and J gave up 5 bases, with 27 bases separating them. Germline V gives CDR1 MNHEY, CDR2 SVGEGT. CDR3 residues: CASSYFSPGTDPGSHEQYF. In DNA, the CDR3 is TGTGCCAGCAGTTACTTTAGTCCCGGGACGGATCCAGGGTCCCACGAGCAGTACTTC.

This sequence joins TRBV6-1 and TRBJ1-2, with TRBD1 identical over 7 bases. The germline CDR1 and CDR2 sequences are MNHNS and SASEGT. This CDR3 spans 15 amino acids. V shed 7 bases, J shed 6 bases, and the junction held 14 bases outside the gene matches. For the CDR3, the DNA is TGTGCCAGCACCACCGGGACAGACCTTTGGGATGGCTACACCTTC. This translates into CASTTGTDLWDGYTF.

The rearrangement links TRBV27 to TRBJ2-5; 7 bases fit TRBD2. V shed 11 bases, J shed 5 bases, and the junction held 2 bases outside the gene matches. Germline-derived CDR1 and CDR2 are MNHEY and SMNVEV (reference sequence). This CDR3 region has 10 residues. The CDR3 nucleotides are TGTGCCTCCGGGGGGGAGACCCAGTACTTC. This encodes CASGGETQYF.

The J gene is TRBJ2-5, the V gene TRBV7-7, with 7 bases aligning to TRBD1. The trim removed 5 bases at V and 2 bases at J, leaving 11 bases unmatched. Germline values: CDR1 SSHAT, CDR2 FNYEAQ (reference sequence). This CDR3 contains 16 residues. DNA for the CDR3: TGTGCCAGCAGCCCCGGGACAGAGGCCAATCAAGAGACCCAGTACTTC. This sequence encodes CASSPGTEANQETQYF.

This clonotype was seen only a few times. This sequence joins TRBV6-1 and TRBJ1-5; 7 bases agree with TRBD1. Per germline, CDR1 MNHNS and CDR2 SASEGT. The V and J ends lost 6 bases and 2 bases, in that order; junction bases with no gene match: 4. The CDR3 contains 14 residues. In DNA form, the CDR3 reads TGTGCCAGCAGGACAGGGATTGGCAATCAGCCCCAGCATTTT. Its translation: CASRTGIGNQPQHF.

This chain links TRBV6-1 with TRBJ2-7; the D gene is possibly TRBD2 (6 bases). Trimming pared 7 bases from V and 0 bases from J, leaving 16 bases between. Germline V gene sequence: CDR1 MNHNS, CDR2 SASEGT. The CDR3 sequence is 15 residues long. The CDR3, as DNA: TGTGCCAGCACCGAGGGACTGTCGAGCTCCTACGAGCAGTACTTC. Its translation: CASTEGLSSSYEQYF.

The V gene is TRBV11-3, the J gene TRBJ2-7, with 11 bases lining up with TRBD2. The CDR3 runs 14 residues. CDR1 SGHNT and CDR2 YENEEA come from the germline V gene. J was trimmed by 4 bases and V by 3 bases; bases with no gene match: 2. CDR3 coding DNA: TGTGCCAGCAGCTTGAGACTAGCGGGGTACGAGCAGTACTTC. It specifies CASSLRLAGYEQYF.

The rearrangement uses TRBV12-3 or TRBV12-4 and TRBJ2-7; D might be TRBD2 (6 bases). This CDR3 region has 14 residues. The germline V and J ends were trimmed by 6 bases and 5 bases, with 17 bases remaining between them. The CDR3 bases are TGTGCCAGCAGCAGGACGTCCGGGAGTCACGAGCAGTACTTC. As protein: CASSRTSGSHEQYF.

A few counts support this clonotype. The chain recombines TRBV20-1 with TRBJ2-5, with TRBD2 identical over 9 bases. The CDR3 sequence is 19 residues long. The J segment lost 1 base and the V segment lost 0 bases, leaving 15 bases of the junction unmatched. CDR1 is DFQATT, CDR2 SNEGSKA, per germline (reference sequence). The CDR3 nucleotides read TGCAGTGCTAGAGACCCGTCATTAGCGGGAGAGGGGGCCCAAGAGACCCAGTACTTC. Its translation is CSARDPSLAGEGAQETQYF.

V usage is TRBV19 and J usage is TRBJ1-6, with a possible D match to TRBD1 (5 bases). The CDR3 is 12 amino acids. Germline CDR1 and CDR2: LNHDA and SQIVND (reference sequence). With 3 bases removed from V and 10 bases from J, the gap between germline ends came to 7 bases. The CDR3 spells CASSIGASPLHF. The CDR3 DNA sequence: TGTGCCAGTAGTATCGGGGCCTCACCCCTCCACTTT.

CDR3 DNA: TGCAGTGCTCCCCGGGACTTGTGGATAGAGACCCAGTACTTC. Translation: CSAPRDLWIETQYF. The V and J genes are TRBV20-1 and TRBJ2-5, with D perhaps TRBD2 (6 bases). Per the germline V gene, CDR1 is DFQATT and CDR2 is SNEGSKA (reference sequence). V lost 5 bases, J lost 4 bases, and 17 bases lay in between. The CDR3 totals 14 residues.

There are a few counts of this clonotype. J is TRBJ2-7 and V is TRBV7-2, with 9 positions matching TRBD2. There are 15 residues in the CDR3. Germline CDR1 is SGHTA and CDR2 is FQGNSA. Trimming cost V 1 base and J 4 bases; bases outside gene matches: 5. For the CDR3, the DNA is TGTGCCAGCAGCTTAGTGGCTAGCGGGAATTACGAGCAGTACTTC. Amino acids: CASSLVASGNYEQYF.

The CDR3 region is CATSDSGQGMDEAFF. In DNA, the CDR3 is TGTGCCACCAGTGACTCGGGACAGGGGATGGATGAAGCTTTCTTT. The V and J genes are TRBV24-1 and TRBJ1-1; 10 bases map to TRBD1. Germline V gene sequence: CDR1 KGHDR, CDR2 SFDVKD. This CDR3 has 15 residues. Trimming cost V 4 bases and J 7 bases; bases outside gene matches: 8.

This clonotype appeared a single time. V usage is TRBV4-2 and J usage is TRBJ2-5, with TRBD2 identical over 9 bases. The CDR3 has 17 amino acids. Per the germline V gene, CDR1 is LGHNA and CDR2 is YNFKEQ. The V and J ends lost 0 bases and 4 bases, in that order; junction bases with no gene match: 9. CDR3 in DNA: TGTGCCAGCAGCCAAGAGTCTGGCGGGAGGGCCGGAGAGACCCAGTACTTC. Translation: CASSQESGGRAGETQYF.

The rearrangement joins TRBV28 to TRBJ2-7; D not certain. The CDR3 is 11 amino acids. Trimming left V 4 bases short and J 1 base short, with 2 bases between. Germline-derived CDR1 and CDR2 are MDHEN and SYDVKM. CDR3 coding DNA: TGTGCCAGCAGTTCGTCCTACGAGCAGTACTTC. It translates to CASSSSYEQYF.

The chain is built from TRBV27 and TRBJ1-2; D perhaps matches TRBD1 (6 bases). In germline, CDR1 is MNHEY, CDR2 SMNVEV (reference sequence). The V and J ends lost 2 bases and 6 bases respectively, with 13 bases between them. CDR3 length: 14 amino acids. The CDR3 DNA is TGTGCCAGCAGTTTAATGGGGGGCGGCCATGGCTACACCTTC. Translated: CASSLMGGGHGYTF.

V is TRBV6-1 and J is TRBJ2-4; D unresolved. V dropped 0 bases and J dropped 3 bases, with 6 bases sitting between them. The CDR3 loop spans 14 amino acids. Germline CDR1 is MNHNS and CDR2 is SASEGT. The CDR3 nucleotides read TGTGCCAGCAGTGAAGCGCTGGACAAAAACATTCAGTACTTC. Translation gives CASSEALDKNIQYF.

This chain uses TRBV27 with TRBJ1-6, with TRBD1 matching over 7 bases. This CDR3 region has 15 residues. Germline assignment: CDR1 MNHEY and CDR2 SMNVEV (reference sequence). After removal of 4 bases from V and 7 bases from J, the junction contained 7 bases not matched to a gene. This chain's CDR3 is CASSSTGLSNSPLHF. CDR3 nucleotides: TGTGCCAGCAGTTCGACAGGGCTTAGCAATTCACCCCTCCACTTT.

This clonotype was seen a handful of times. V is TRBV7-3 and J is TRBJ2-6; D call uncertain. The CDR3 is made up of 15 amino acids. V gave up 2 bases and J gave up 1 base, with 6 bases separating them. Germline values: CDR1 SGHTA, CDR2 FQGTGA. CDR3 protein: CASSLGPSGANVLTF. As DNA, the CDR3 is TGTGCCAGCAGCTTAGGGCCATCTGGGGCCAACGTCCTGACTTTC.

The V call is TRBV11-3, the J call TRBJ1-1; D perhaps matches TRBD1 (6 bases). V lost 0 bases and J 4 bases, leaving 15 bases between the germline ends. The germline gives CDR1 SGHNT, CDR2 YENEEA. There are 16 residues in the CDR3. The CDR3: CASSLEPPGGGTEAFF. Written as DNA, the CDR3 is TGTGCCAGCAGCTTAGAACCCCCGGGGGGCGGCACTGAAGCTTTCTTT. Looking up the rest from reference TRBV11-3 and TRBJ1-1 gives the full variable domain: EAGVVQSPRYKIIEKKQPVAFWCNPISGHNTLYWYLQNLGQGPELLIRYENEEAVDDSQLPKDRFSAERLKGVDSTLKIQPAELGDSAVYLCASSLEPPGGGTEAFFGQGTRLTVV.

Only one count was recorded for this clonotype. The CDR3 region has the DNA TGTGCCAGCAGTTTAGTGGGACAGACCGATAACTATGGCTACACCTTC. It is translated as CASSLVGQTDNYGYTF. The genes are TRBV28 and TRBJ1-2; TRBD1 matches at 7 bases. Unmatched junction bases numbered 7, after V lost 2 bases and J lost 1 base. Per the germline V gene, CDR1 is MDHEN and CDR2 is SYDVKM. This CDR3 contains 16 residues.

This clonotype was observed a handful of times. The V and J genes are TRBV2 and TRBJ1-5; TRBD1 might be the D (5 bases). Trimming removed 6 bases from V and 1 base from J, with 13 bases in between. The CDR3 loop spans 15 amino acids. Per germline, CDR1 SNHLY and CDR2 FYNNEI. CDR3 DNA sequence: TGTGCCAGCAGCACCGGGACGGCCAGCAATCAGCCCCAGCATTTT. It codes for CASSTGTASNQPQHF.

The V gene is TRBV11-3, the J gene TRBJ2-7, with D possibly being TRBD1 (6 bases). V lost 1 base and J lost 4, with 17 bases in between. Per the germline V gene, CDR1 is SGHNT and CDR2 is YENEEA. The CDR3 sequence is 16 residues long. The CDR3 loop reads CASSLAGAFFPYEQYF. CDR3 nucleotides: TGTGCCAGCAGCTTAGCAGGGGCCTTCTTCCCGTACGAGCAGTACTTC.

The chain links TRBV5-4 to TRBJ1-1; unclear D gene. The V end lost 2 bases, the J end lost 7 bases, and 6 bases lay between the germline ends. From germline, CDR1 is SGHNT and CDR2 YYREEE (reference sequence). The CDR3 is 11 residues long. The CDR3 nucleotides read TGTGCCAGCAGCTTAGACTATGAAGCTTTCTTT. Translating gives CASSLDYEAFF.

This clonotype appeared a few times. The chain couples TRBV2 to TRBJ1-5; 10 bases match TRBD1. Germline V gene lookup returns CDR1 SNHLY and CDR2 FYNNEI. Trimming removed 5 bases from V and 4 bases from J; junction bases left unmatched: 2. The CDR3 is made up of 14 amino acids. The CDR3 loop is CASSPDRGNQPQHF. CDR3 DNA: TGTGCCAGCAGTCCGGACAGGGGGAATCAGCCCCAGCATTTT.

The sample holds a few counts of this clonotype. The chain employs TRBV20-1 and TRBJ2-2, with D perhaps matching TRBD2 (6 bases). CDR1 is DFQATT and CDR2 is SNEGSKA in the germline V gene (reference sequence). The V end was cut by 5 bases, the J end by 5 bases, with 9 bases between. This CDR3 comprises 12 residues. CDR3 sequence reads: CSAARETGELFF. DNA of the CDR3: TGCAGTGCTGCCCGGGAGACCGGGGAGCTGTTTTTT.

The rearrangement joins TRBV20-1 to TRBJ2-7, with TRBD2 matching over 13 bases. This CDR3 is 15 amino acids long. Germline CDR1 reads DFQATT; CDR2 reads SNEGSKA (reference sequence). The J segment lost 6 bases and the V segment lost 6 bases, leaving 11 bases of the junction unmatched. The CDR3 sequence is CSAITSGRALGEQYF. The CDR3, as DNA: TGCAGTGCGATTACTAGCGGGAGGGCCCTAGGCGAGCAGTACTTC.